These 22 T cell receptor beta chains came from one sample sequenced in a study of regulatory T cells in long-lasting Graves disease. Time point noted: newly diagnosed GD, antithyroid drugs for less than 3 months. PBMCs provided the RNA from which the TCR library was made. Through Arm-PCR of CDR3 regions and iRepertoire HTBI primers, TCR beta libraries were built. TCRdb re-derived calls from the multiplex PCR reads in MiXCR, one entry per CDR3 protein. The repertoire includes about 470,000 distinct CDR3 sequences, under 15% of them detected once, and roughly 17% sits in the top ten. These data were likewise used in another study, on T cells in Graves' hyperthyroidism and ophthalmopathy.

Sample: peripheral blood mononuclear cells (PBMCs), taken at new diagnosis, from a patient treated with antithyroid drugs. These receptors came from a woman under 40 with Graves disease.

CDR3: CASSPRLSGANVLTF. As DNA, the CDR3 is TGTGCCAGCAGCCCCCGTCTCTCTGGGGCCAACGTCCTGACTTTC. The V call is TRBV3-1, the J call TRBJ2-6; D is ambiguous. The CDR3 extends over 15 amino acids. Germline V lookup: CDR1 LGHDT, CDR2 YNNKEL (reference sequence). V was cut by 4 bases and J by 0 bases, with 7 bases left in between.

This clonotype was recorded a few times. The chain links TRBV25-1 to TRBJ1-1; a weak D match, TRBD1 (5 bases). The CDR3 loop spans 15 amino acids. Germline V lookup: CDR1 MGHDK, CDR2 SYGVNS. Trimming took off 3 bases at V and 6 bases at J, with 17 bases between the two ends. For the CDR3, the DNA is TGTGCCAGCAGTGACGTTCCGGGACGGAAGCCTGAAGCTTTCTTT. Translated, it gives CASSDVPGRKPEAFF.

The chain links TRBV6-1 to TRBJ1-1; perhaps TRBD1 as D (5 bases). Trimming took 4 bases from V and 1 from J, leaving 13 bases between them. The CDR3 runs to 15 residues. Germline V CDR1 and CDR2: MNHNS, SASEGT. Here the CDR3 reads CASSGPFQGNTEAFF. In DNA form, the CDR3 reads TGTGCCAGCAGTGGGCCCTTTCAGGGGAACACTGAAGCTTTCTTT.

This clonotype was observed once. The genes are TRBV11-3 and TRBJ2-3; no clear D. The CDR3 consists of 16 residues. Germline V gene data show CDR1 as SGHNT and CDR2 as YENEEA. V shed 5 bases and J shed 0 bases, with 15 bases lying between them. CDR3 DNA: TGTGCCAGCAGCCTTCTTGGCTACCTAAGCACAGATACGCAGTATTTT. Its protein product is CASSLLGYLSTDTQYF.

This clonotype was observed a few times. The rearrangement joins TRBV12-3 or TRBV12-4 to TRBJ2-4, with D uncertain. V gave up 4 bases and J gave up 8 bases, with 15 bases separating them. CDR3 length: 14 residues. CDR3 nucleotides: TGTGCCAGCAGTTCCCCGGGCCAAAGGGACATTCAGTACTTC. Protein product: CASSSPGQRDIQYF.

This clonotype has at least ten counts. V gene TRBV18 combines with J gene TRBJ1-1, with D possibly matching TRBD1 (5 bases). The germline V gene encodes CDR1 KGHSH and CDR2 LQKENI. Trimming stripped 2 bases from V and 1 base from J, with 8 bases between. The CDR3 sequence is 14 residues long. CDR3 sequence reads: CASSPADRNTEAFF. As DNA, the CDR3 is TGTGCCAGCTCACCAGCTGACAGGAACACTGAAGCTTTCTTT.

This clonotype has more than one count but fewer than ten. The chain carries TRBV9 and TRBJ2-5; 7 bases are shared with TRBD1. Germline CDR1 SGDLS, CDR2 YYNGEE. This CDR3 comprises 19 residues. V lost 3 bases, J lost 3 bases, and 20 bases stayed unmatched. Here the CDR3 reads CASSGPKGPGQLREETQYF. Written as DNA, the CDR3 is TGTGCCAGCAGCGGCCCGAAGGGTCCGGGACAGCTCCGAGAAGAGACCCAGTACTTC. The variable domain in full, completed from reference TRBV9 and TRBJ2-5, reads DSGVTQTPKHLITATGQRVTLRCSPRSGDLSVYWYQQSLDQGLQFLIQYYNGEERAKGNILERFSAQQFPDLHSELNLSSLELGDSALYFCASSGPKGPGQLREETQYFGPGTRLLVL.

The chain uses TRBV6-1 and TRBJ2-7, with TRBD1 identical over 9 bases. CDR1 and CDR2 from the germline V gene are MNHNS and SASEGT. The CDR3 length is 18 residues. Trimming took 5 bases from V and 2 from J; bases not matched to a gene: 16. CDR3: CASSHDRGSLSTAYEQYF. CDR3 sequence (DNA): TGTGCCAGCAGTCACGACAGGGGGAGCCTTTCTACTGCCTACGAGCAGTACTTC.

The table lists this clonotype with many counts. The chain recombines TRBV28 with TRBJ2-1, with 11 bases identical to TRBD2. V shed 3 bases and J 0 bases; nucleotides not matched to a gene: 10. CDR1 and CDR2 from the germline V gene are MDHEN and SYDVKM. There are 19 residues in the CDR3. CDR3 in amino acids: CASSFPGLAVLSSYNEQFF. CDR3 nucleotide sequence: TGTGCCAGCAGTTTTCCGGGACTAGCGGTCCTGAGCTCCTACAATGAGCAGTTCTTC.

This clonotype appeared a few times. The chain uses TRBV19 and TRBJ2-7, with a possible D match to TRBD1 (5 bases). The V gene lost 1 base and the J gene lost 0 bases, with 7 bases spanning the gap. This CDR3 contains 14 residues. Germline-derived CDR1 and CDR2 are LNHDA and SQIVND (reference sequence). CDR3 DNA sequence: TGTGCCAGTAGTATAGCAGGGCACTCCTACGAGCAGTACTTC. This sequence encodes CASSIAGHSYEQYF.

The rearrangement uses TRBV7-6 and TRBJ2-3, with a tentative D call TRBD1 (7 bases). Trimming pared 5 bases from V and 9 bases from J, leaving 21 bases between. Per the germline V gene, CDR1 is SGHVS and CDR2 is FNYEAQ. The CDR3 is made up of 15 amino acids. The CDR3 coding sequence is TGTGCCAGCAGCAGGACAGGCCGGACTAACCCGACGCAGTATTTT. Protein product: CASSRTGRTNPTQYF.

This clonotype was counted a few times. A junction end diverges from the germline sequence, so it may reflect a read error. V is TRBV2 and J is TRBJ2-1; a possible D gene is TRBD2 (6 bases). The CDR3 runs 16 residues. From germline, CDR1 is SNHLY and CDR2 FYNNEI. Here the CDR3 DNA reads TGTGCCACCAGTGTCCCCGGGCTCGGGGGTACGAATGAGCAGTTCTTC. This translates into CATSVPGLGGTNEQFF.

The rearrangement joins TRBV20-1 to TRBJ2-7; 8 positions agree with TRBD2. Trimming at V came to 3 bases and at J to 7 bases, leaving 20 bases not matched to a gene. This CDR3 has 17 amino acids. Germline V lookup: CDR1 DFQATT, CDR2 SNEGSKA (reference sequence). Here the CDR3 DNA reads TGCAGTGCTAGGTCCCCCCGGCGGAGCGGGAGCTTAACTGAGCAGTACTTC. Translating gives CSARSPRRSGSLTEQYF.

The table lists this clonotype with many counts. This chain uses TRBV24-1 with TRBJ2-3; 8 bases align to TRBD1. The ends lost 4 bases at V and 5 bases at J; junction bases unmatched: 4. CDR1 KGHDR and CDR2 SFDVKD come from the germline V gene. The CDR3 runs 14 residues. This chain's CDR3 is CATSDPGTGDTQYF. The CDR3 region has the DNA TGTGCCACCAGTGACCCTGGGACAGGAGATACGCAGTATTTT.

This clonotype appeared once. This chain links TRBV20-1 with TRBJ2-7; a weak D match, TRBD2 (5 bases). Germline-derived CDR1 and CDR2 are DFQATT and SNEGSKA (reference sequence). This CDR3 is built from 13 residues. V was trimmed by 1 base and J by 2 bases, leaving 9 bases between them. CDR3 in amino acids: CSARVTGTYEQYF. The CDR3 DNA reads TGCAGTGCTAGAGTGACGGGGACCTACGAGCAGTACTTC.

This clonotype was observed at least ten times. The chain carries TRBV12-3 or TRBV12-4 and TRBJ1-2, with unresolved D. Trimming removed 5 bases from V and 4 bases from J, with 11 bases in between. The CDR3 is 13 amino acids. The CDR3 is CASSTDGLYGYTF. Written as DNA, the CDR3 is TGTGCCAGCAGTACTGACGGCCTCTATGGCTACACCTTC.

This clonotype was detected many times. The genes are TRBV9 and TRBJ2-7, with D maybe TRBD2 (5 bases). The germline gives CDR1 SGDLS, CDR2 YYNGEE. The CDR3 runs to 14 residues. Trimming removed 0 bases from V and 3 bases from J, with 10 bases in between. The DNA for the CDR3 is TGTGCCAGCAGCGTAGGACTAAAGAACTACGAGCAGTACTTC. Amino acids: CASSVGLKNYEQYF.

A remark on this clonotype: A read error is possible here, since a much larger clone lies one base away. The chain is built from TRBV6-1 and TRBJ2-1, with TRBD2 matching 8 bases. Germline V gene sequence: CDR1 MNHNS, CDR2 SASEGT. The CDR3 has 14 residues. The CDR3 bases are TGTGCCAGCCGCGGGGGGTTTACCTACAATGGGCAGTTCTTC. Translation gives CASRGGFTYNGQFF.

There are many counts of this clonotype. This chain links TRBV2 with TRBJ2-1; D is perhaps TRBD1 (5 bases). V was pared by 0 bases and J by 8 bases, with 11 bases between. The CDR3 is 14 amino acids. Per germline, CDR1 SNHLY and CDR2 FYNNEI. CDR3 in amino acids: CASSEAGRAHEQFF. CDR3 sequence (DNA): TGTGCCAGCAGTGAAGCGGGCAGGGCTCATGAGCAGTTCTTC.

This clonotype was detected ten times or more. This chain joins TRBV6-1 and TRBJ2-5, with 7 bases aligning to TRBD2. CDR1 is MNHNS and CDR2 is SASEGT in the germline V gene. Trimming took 5 bases from V and 12 from J; bases not matched to a gene: 6. There are 11 residues in the CDR3. CDR3 in DNA: TGTGCCAGCAGTAAGCAGGGAGGGGAGTACTTC. It is translated as CASSKQGGEYF.

Many counts were recorded for this clonotype. V usage is TRBV28 and J usage is TRBJ2-7; D is possibly TRBD1 or TRBD2 (5 bases each). Trimming removed 6 bases from V and 0 bases from J, with 18 bases in between. This CDR3 has 16 residues. Germline V gene sequence: CDR1 MDHEN, CDR2 SYDVKM. As DNA, the CDR3 is TGTGCCAGCAGGCCCCTCTGGGTGGGGGACTCCTACGAGCAGTACTTC. Translating it yields CASRPLWVGDSYEQYF.

The table lists this clonotype with a few counts. The chain couples TRBV7-9 to TRBJ2-7; 8 bases match TRBD1. Germline CDR1 is SEHNR and CDR2 is FQNEAQ (reference sequence). The CDR3 is 13 residues long. V gave up 2 bases and J gave up 6 bases; unmatched junction bases: 3. In nucleotides, the CDR3 is TGTGCCAGCAGCTTACAGGGGGCGGGCGAGCAGTACTTC. It specifies CASSLQGAGEQYF. Full variable domain (missing parts from reference TRBV7-9 and TRBJ2-7): DTGVSQNPRHKITKRGQNVTFRCDPISEHNRLYWYRQTLGQGPEFLTYFQNEAQLEKSRLLSDRFSAERPKGSFSTLEIQRTEQGDSAMYLCASSLQGAGEQYFGPGTRLTVT.